This T cell receptor beta chain comes out of a study of T-cell reconstitution after alpha-beta-depleted transplantation in children. Unique molecular identifiers were incorporated when the TCRbeta library was constructed. TCRdb re-derived calls from the PCR reads in MiXCR, one entry per CDR3 protein. This sample has about 360,000 distinct CDR3 sequences, with approximately 12% found just once. This clonotype turned up a few times. Source: PBMCs, taken from the stem cell graft. The receptor was derived from a human donor who donated a stem cell graft to a child with Fanconi anemia.

The CDR3 region has the DNA TGTGCCAGCAGTTTCCGTTCCGGGACAGGGAAGGGCACTGAAGCTTTCTTT. Its translation is CASSFRSGTGKGTEAFF. The chain uses TRBV12-3 or TRBV12-4 and TRBJ1-1, with 9 bases matching TRBD1. The CDR3 covers 17 residues. The junction had 12 bases not matched to a gene; V was cut back by 3 bases and J by 4 bases.